This is a list of T cell receptor beta chains from one sample in a study of T cell repertoires in cytomegalovirus infection. TCRdb reanalysed the reads using MiXCR and keeps one entry per CDR3 protein. Of fewer than 1,000,000 distinct CDR3 sequences listed, roughly 30% are singletons. These receptors are not linked to any known antigen. Sequences were derived from cultured CD8+ T cells from PBMCs, sampled from culture after CMV antigen stimulation. The receptors here all came from a human donor in good health (CMV status not recorded). Some clones in this sample may be carry-over from other donors' samples. The CDR3 runs from the conserved cysteine through the conserved F or W.

v_gene	j_gene	CDR3aa
TRBV6-2/TRBV6-3	TRBJ1-5	CASSYPRSNQPQHF
TRBV6-1	TRBJ2-3	CASSAPGTSVTDTQYF
TRBV11-1	TRBJ1-2	CASSFGSSGGYTF
TRBV7-2	TRBJ1-5	CASSLLGARVPNQPQHF
TRBV2	TRBJ2-7	CTTTRSYRDVAYEQYF
TRBV10-2	TRBJ1-1	CASSGGQGANTEAFF
TRBV29-1	TRBJ2-1	CSGSGGGYNEQFF
TRBV6-5	TRBJ2-5	CASGGGWGTQYF
TRBV19	TRBJ1-5	CASSITGQGGQPQHF
TRBV7-2	TRBJ1-2	CASSLPGSARGYTF
TRBV12-3/TRBV12-4	TRBJ2-2	CASSLVGYPGELFF
TRBV12-3/TRBV12-4	TRBJ2-3	CASREIGAVKTDTQYF
TRBV7-6	TRBJ2-3	CASTRGGGALDTQYF
TRBV6-2/TRBV6-3	TRBJ2-1	CASSTTVYNEQFF
TRBV27	TRBJ2-1	CASSRGGPHNEQFF
TRBV5-3	TRBJ1-5	CASSLSGEGVPQHF